This is a list of T cell receptor beta chains from one sample in a study of T cells in tumors after PD-1 blockade. The table came from immunoSEQ multiplex PCR; TCRdb's copy has only in-frame clones and leaves some out. The sample lists around 34,000 clones; about three quarters were seen once. The starting material was PBMCs, obtained after anti-PD-1 treatment. Receptor source: a human donor with basal cell carcinoma. The conserved cysteine and the conserved F or W are not part of the CDR3 here.

v_call cdr3_aa
TRBV27 ASSPTGTEETQY
TRBV18 ASSPRVSYNEQF
TRBV7-2 ASTLSLEETQY
TRBV27 ANPPPTF
TRBV18 ASSPSGQGREKLF
TRBV25-1 ASSDRNTGELF
TRBV5-4 ASSLDRVGAKNIQY
TRBV29-1 SVGGNNEQF
TRBV3-1/TRBV3-2 ASSYGPSTDTQY
TRBV4-3 ASSQQAGGQYQETQY
TRBV3-1/TRBV3-2 ASSQETQSLH
TRBV5-4 ASSSAGRPISTDTQY
TRBV29-1 SATGQGATDTQY
TRBV7-2 ASSLGGALDTQY
TRBV9 ASSGRLSEVSGELF
TRBV7-9 ASSPSTGFEQF
TRBV4-2 ASSQADPSKTQY
TRBV20-1 SASNSGGAVEQF
TRBV4-2 ASSQDGDSGRPGQF
TRBV7-2 ASSLIGGLSGEQY
TRBV18 ASSPPSGGRYEQY
TRBV15 ATSRDRRRNSPLH
TRBV6-6 ASSYDTDSQH
TRBV5-4 ASRDVNSGANVLT
TRBV7-2 ASSFQALTAGNTIY
TRBV7-2 ASSFKGGQPQH
TRBV2 ASSEEQVVTYEQY
TRBV7-2 ASSFSGQAGQY
TRBV5-4 ASSLERLAGVTTDTQY
TRBV27 ASSETVLRDYTGHEQF
TRBV5-1 ASSSGLLAKNIQY
TRBV9 ASSVAGALQETQY
TRBV2 ASLHYSTTGPQH
TRBV12-3/TRBV12-4 ASSYRDSYEQY
TRBV7-8 ASSPRTGHEQY
TRBV3-1/TRBV3-2 ASSQASGTYEQY
TRBV6-5 ASRTVAFEAF
TRBV4-3 ASSQGTSVRNEQF
TRBV3-1/TRBV3-2 ASSRSYMNTEAF
TRBV9 ASSVPTDTQY
TRBV5-5 ASSSRQSNQPQH
TRBV11-3 ASSLGQMNTEAF
TRBV2 ASRPLGAPNEQF
TRBV9 ASSVRGRADTQY